This paragraph covers one T cell receptor beta chain sequence. The antigen is undetermined. The V end lost 6 bases, the J end lost 2 bases, and 8 bases lay between the germline ends. CDR1 and CDR2 from the germline V gene are MDHEN and SYDVKM. CDR3 size: 13 residues. The test was conducted at deep level. Across several immunoSEQ plates, the genomic DNA of each subset was split evenly. Sequencing used immunoSEQ multiplex PCR; TCRdb keeps in-frame clones, though not all of them. The sample lists 2 million to 2.5 million clones, 85% to 95% occurring once. These data are taken from a study of shared clonotypes between healthy human individuals. The wider study: Used for every donor were three CD4 naive, three CD4 memory, two CD8 naive and one CD8 memory plate. Study-wide results and caveats: Clonotypes shared by all four donors outscored non-shared clonotypes in generation probability.

This TCR was recovered from a man in his late teens or twenties in good health. Some clones in this sample may be carry-over from other donors' samples. The genes are TRBV28 and TRBJ2-4; the D is unclear. Source material: naive CD4+ T cells from PBMCs. The subset denotes: CD45RA+ positively selected. The CDR3 DNA reads as TGTGCCAGCAGCGCGTCGCCCAAAAACATTCAGTACTTC. This gives the protein CASSASPKNIQYF.